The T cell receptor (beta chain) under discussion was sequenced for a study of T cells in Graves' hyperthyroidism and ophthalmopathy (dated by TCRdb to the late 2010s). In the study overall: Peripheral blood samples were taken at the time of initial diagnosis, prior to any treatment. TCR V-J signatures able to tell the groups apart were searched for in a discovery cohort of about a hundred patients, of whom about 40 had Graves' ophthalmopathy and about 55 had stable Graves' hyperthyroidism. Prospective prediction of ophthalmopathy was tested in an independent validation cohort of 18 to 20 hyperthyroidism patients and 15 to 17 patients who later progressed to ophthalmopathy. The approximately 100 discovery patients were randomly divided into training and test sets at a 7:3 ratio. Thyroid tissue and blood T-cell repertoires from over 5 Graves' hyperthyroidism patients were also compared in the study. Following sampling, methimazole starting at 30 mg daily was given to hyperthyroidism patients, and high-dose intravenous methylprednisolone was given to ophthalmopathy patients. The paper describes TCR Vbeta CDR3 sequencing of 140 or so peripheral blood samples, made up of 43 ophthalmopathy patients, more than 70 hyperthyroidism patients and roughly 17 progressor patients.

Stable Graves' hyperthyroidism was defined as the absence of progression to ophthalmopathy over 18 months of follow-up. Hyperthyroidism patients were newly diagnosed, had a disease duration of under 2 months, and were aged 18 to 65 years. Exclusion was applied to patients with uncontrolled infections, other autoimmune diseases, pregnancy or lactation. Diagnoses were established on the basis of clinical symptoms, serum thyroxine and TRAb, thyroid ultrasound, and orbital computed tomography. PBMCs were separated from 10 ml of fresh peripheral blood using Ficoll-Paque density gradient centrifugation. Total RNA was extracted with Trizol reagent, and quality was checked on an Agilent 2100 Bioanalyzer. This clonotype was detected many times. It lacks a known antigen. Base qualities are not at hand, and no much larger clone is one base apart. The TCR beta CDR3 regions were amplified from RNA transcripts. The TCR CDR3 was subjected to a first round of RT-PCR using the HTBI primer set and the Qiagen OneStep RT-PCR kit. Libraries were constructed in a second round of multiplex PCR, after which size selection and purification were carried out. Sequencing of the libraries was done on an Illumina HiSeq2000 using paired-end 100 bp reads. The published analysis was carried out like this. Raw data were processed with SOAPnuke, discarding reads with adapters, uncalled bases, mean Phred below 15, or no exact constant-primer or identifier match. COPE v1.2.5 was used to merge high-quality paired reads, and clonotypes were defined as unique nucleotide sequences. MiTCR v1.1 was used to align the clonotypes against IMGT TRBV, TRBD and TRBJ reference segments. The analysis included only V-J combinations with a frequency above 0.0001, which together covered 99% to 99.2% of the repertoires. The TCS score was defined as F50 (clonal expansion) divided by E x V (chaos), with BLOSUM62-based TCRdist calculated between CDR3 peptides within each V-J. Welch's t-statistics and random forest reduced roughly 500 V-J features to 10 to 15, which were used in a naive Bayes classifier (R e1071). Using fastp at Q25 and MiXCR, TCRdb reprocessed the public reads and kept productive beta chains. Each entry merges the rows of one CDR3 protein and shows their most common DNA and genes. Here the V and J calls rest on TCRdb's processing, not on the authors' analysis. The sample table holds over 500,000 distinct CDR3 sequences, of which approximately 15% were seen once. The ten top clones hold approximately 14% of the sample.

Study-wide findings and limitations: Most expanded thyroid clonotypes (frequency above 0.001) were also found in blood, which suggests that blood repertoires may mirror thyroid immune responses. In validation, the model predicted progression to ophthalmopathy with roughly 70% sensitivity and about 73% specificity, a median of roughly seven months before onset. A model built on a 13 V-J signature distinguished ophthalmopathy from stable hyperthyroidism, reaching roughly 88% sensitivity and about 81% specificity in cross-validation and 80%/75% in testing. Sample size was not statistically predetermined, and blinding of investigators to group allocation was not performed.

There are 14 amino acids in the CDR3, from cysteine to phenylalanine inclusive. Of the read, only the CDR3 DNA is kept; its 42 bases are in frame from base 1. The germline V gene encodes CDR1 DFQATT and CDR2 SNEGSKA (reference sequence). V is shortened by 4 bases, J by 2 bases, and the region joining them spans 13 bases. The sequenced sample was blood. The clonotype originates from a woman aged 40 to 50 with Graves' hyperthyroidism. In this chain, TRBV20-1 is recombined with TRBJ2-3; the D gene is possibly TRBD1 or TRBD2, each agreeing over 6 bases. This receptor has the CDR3 CSAIRGEITDTQYF. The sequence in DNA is TGCAGTGCTATAAGGGGGGAGATCACAGATACGCAGTATTTT.